The TCR beta chain described here comes from a study of blood T cell repertoires in COVID-19. Per the authors' pipeline: Amplified reference gene primers provided the basis for estimating nucleated cell counts. The protocol was immunoSEQ multiplex PCR, while the TCRdb copy is restricted to in-frame clones and leaves out a portion. V and J calls and clone size follow that table, whereas D and trimming were derived from the DNA. The repertoire consists of 90,000 to 130,000 clones, with roughly 81% occurring once and the leading ten covering approximately 1.5%. Trimming took 3 bases from V and 3 from J, leaving 23 bases between them. The CDR3 totals 18 residues. Germline values: CDR1 LNHNV, CDR2 YYDKDF (reference sequence).

The clonotype was recovered from a man aged 35 to 55 with acute or convalescent COVID-19. The chain is built from TRBV15 and TRBJ1-2, with D possibly being TRBD1 (6 bases). The sequenced material came from peripheral blood. The CDR3 here is CATSRGLGPGVGDYGYTF. DNA of the CDR3: TGTGCCACCAGCAGGGGGTTGGGACCAGGGGTTGGTGACTATGGCTACACCTTC.